These T cell receptor beta chains were read from a single sample in a study of tumor-infiltrating lymphocytes in primary liver carcinoma. TCRdb used MiXCR to reprocess the multiplex PCR reads, holding one entry per CDR3 protein. The sample includes roughly 120,000 distinct CDR3 sequences, 55% to 75% seen only once; the top ten take roughly 9%. The sample consisted of liver tumor tissue from sampling region 1. The receptors derive from an older woman with primary liver carcinoma and hepatitis B virus infection. Each CDR3 is given without its conserved first and last residue. The order of the fields is V gene, J gene, CDR3 protein.

>TRBV6-1|TRBJ2-6
ASSEFPGANVLT
>TRBV28|TRBJ1-2
ASSLVPGPQAVLGT
>TRBV29-1|TRBJ1-1
SVGDSHIEAL
>TRBV11-3|TRBJ2-5
VSSGGSQETQY
>TRBV29-1|TRBJ1-1
SVVRRSSEGGPKNTEAF
>TRBV14|TRBJ2-1
ASSQETSYNEQF
>TRBV11-3|TRBJ2-2
ASSLGTRRTGELF
>TRBV29-1|TRBJ2-7
SVVYRDREIYEQY
>TRBV11-2|TRBJ2-7
ASSLEWWRVHELY
>TRBV5-1|TRBJ2-3
ASTPTAQYTQY
>TRBV7-9|TRBJ2-3
ASSLLTGGPDTQY
>TRBV29-1|TRBJ2-1
SVERGTGANEQF
>TRBV5-1|TRBJ2-3
ASSQGGTSSTDTQY
>TRBV7-8|TRBJ2-1
ASSLELARSWDEQF
>TRBV11-2|TRBJ2-7
ASSLARTGEYEQY
>TRBV4-2|TRBJ2-5
ASSQDRRGTRLETQY
>TRBV5-1|TRBJ1-1
ASSLRQTNTEAF
>TRBV15|TRBJ2-3
ATRWTEGTDTQY
>TRBV11-2|TRBJ2-5
VSSFYQAGETQY
>TRBV5-5|TRBJ2-1
ASSLNNPLLGTNEQF
>TRBV11-2|TRBJ2-7
ASSAISRLAGGQKPHEQC
>TRBV11-2|TRBJ1-2
ASSLETGVIYGYT
>TRBV12-3/TRBV12-4|TRBJ1-5
ASSLLGANQPQH
>TRBV5-1|TRBJ2-1
ASSLRASGEAEQF
>TRBV30|TRBJ2-2
AWEGLYIGELF
>TRBV30|TRBJ1-3
ASGQGRNTIY
>TRBV7-9|TRBJ2-1
ASSETSGSAYNEQF
>TRBV4-2|TRBJ2-7
ASSRVGSGSVYEQY
>TRBV6-5|TRBJ1-6
ANSLQGLAYNSPLH
>TRBV6-6|TRBJ1-2
ASSSDRLDGYT
>TRBV28|TRBJ2-7
ASSFGLAVLSYEQY
>TRBV29-1|TRBJ2-1
IVAGTSGKYDQF
>TRBV11-2|TRBJ2-1
TGSLRPGQRFYNEQS
>TRBV30|TRBJ1-5
AWKEGAGGNQPQH
>TRBV28|TRBJ2-1
ASSPRRSAPASNEQF
>TRBV28|TRBJ2-7
ASSPGQGGRGEQY
>TRBV28|TRBJ2-7
ASSLSWKAYEQY
>TRBV6-1|TRBJ2-7
VSSESTGHPYERY
>TRBV28|TRBJ2-3
ASRGLGTSLRPDTQY
>TRBV11-2|TRBJ1-6
ATGDWDNSPLH
>TRBV11-2|TRBJ2-1
ARSLRRVGGEQF
>TRBV28|TRBJ1-5
ASAQNPIQPQH
>TRBV29-1|TRBJ2-1
SAPGQGPGITKGRF
>TRBV28|TRBJ2-3
ASSQGVTDTQY
>TRBV28|TRBJ2-1
ASRKPGLAGISEQF
>TRBV28|TRBJ1-2
ASCLILNYGYT
>TRBV5-6|TRBJ2-7
ASSPGQGVGQY
>TRBV28|TRBJ2-3
TSSPAGGMTDTQY
>TRBV10-3|TRBJ2-5
AISAGHETQY
>TRBV24-1|TRBJ2-1
ATPTTSAPNEQF
>TRBV11-2|TRBJ2-1
DSSFVAGQPYNEQF